What follows is one T cell receptor beta chain and its context. With 4 bases removed from V and 6 bases from J, the gap between germline ends came to 16 bases. The CDR3 contains 14 residues. Germline V CDR1 and CDR2: SGHRS, YFSETQ. The data stem from a study of blood T cell repertoires in COVID-19. Study context: The analysed material was cDNA or gDNA that came from T cells, B-cell-depleted T cells, or PBMCs.

Assay used: immunoSEQ multiplex PCR; TCRdb lists only in-frame clones, some missing. The repertoire holds around 65,000 clones, with just under 85% as singletons. Sequenced: peripheral blood. The TCR sequence derives from an older man with acute or convalescent COVID-19. The chain uses TRBV5-1 and TRBJ1-2; possible D gene TRBD1, 6 bases. Here the CDR3 reads CASSLGRGQDGYTF. CDR3 coding DNA: TGCGCCAGCAGCCTTGGGCGGGGGCAGGATGGCTACACCTTC.